This TCR beta chain is drawn from a study of cytomegalovirus exposure and HLA in healthy donors. Study findings and constraints: According to the study, roughly 160 TCR beta chains were cytomegalovirus-associated.

The CDR3 consists of 14 residues. Per the germline V gene, CDR1 is SGHDT and CDR2 is YYEEEE. Trimming left V 5 bases short and J 5 bases short, with 15 bases between. On this clone: The antigen is not known.

Method: immunoSEQ multiplex PCR; TCRdb's copy keeps in-frame clones and lacks some. This repertoire shows approximately 200,000 clones, roughly 84% found once; its top ten account for 10% to 15%. The sequencing input was PBMCs. The chain has TRBV5-6 and TRBJ2-3; TRBD1 might be the D (6 bases). The receptor was derived from a woman in her twenties or thirties in good health and CMV-seropositive. CDR3 residues: CASRETGWEDTQYF. Written as DNA, the CDR3 is TGTGCCAGCAGGGAAACAGGGTGGGAAGATACGCAGTATTTT.